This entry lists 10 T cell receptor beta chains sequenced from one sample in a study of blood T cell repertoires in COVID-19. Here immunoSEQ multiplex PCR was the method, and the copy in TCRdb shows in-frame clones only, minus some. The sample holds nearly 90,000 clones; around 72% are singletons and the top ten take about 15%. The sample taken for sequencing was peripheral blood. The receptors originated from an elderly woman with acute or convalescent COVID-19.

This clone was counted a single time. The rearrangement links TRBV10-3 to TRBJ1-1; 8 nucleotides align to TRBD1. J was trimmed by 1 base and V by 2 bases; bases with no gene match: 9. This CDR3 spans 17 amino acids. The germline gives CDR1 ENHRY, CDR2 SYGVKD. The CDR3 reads CAISEPTGAAKNTEAFF. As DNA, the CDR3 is TGTGCCATCAGTGAGCCGACAGGGGCAGCAAAGAACACTGAAGCTTTCTTT.

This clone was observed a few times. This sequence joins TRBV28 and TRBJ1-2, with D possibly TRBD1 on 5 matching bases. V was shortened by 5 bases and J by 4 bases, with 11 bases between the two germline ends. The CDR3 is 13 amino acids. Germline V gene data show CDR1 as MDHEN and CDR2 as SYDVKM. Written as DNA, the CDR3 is TGTGCCAGCAGTCCGACAGTGACCTATGGCTACACCTTC. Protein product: CASSPTVTYGYTF.

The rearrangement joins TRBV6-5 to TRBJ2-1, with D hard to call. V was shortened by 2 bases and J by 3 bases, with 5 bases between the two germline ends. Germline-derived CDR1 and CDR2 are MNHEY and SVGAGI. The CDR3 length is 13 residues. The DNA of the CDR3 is TGTGCCAGCAGTTACGGCGGCTACAATGAGCAGTTCTTC. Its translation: CASSYGGYNEQFF.

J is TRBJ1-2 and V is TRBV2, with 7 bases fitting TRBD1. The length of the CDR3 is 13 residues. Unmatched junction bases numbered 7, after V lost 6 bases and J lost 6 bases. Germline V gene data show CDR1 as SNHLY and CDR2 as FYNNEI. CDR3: CASSGTEYDGYTF. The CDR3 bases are TGTGCCAGCAGCGGGACAGAATACGATGGCTACACCTTC.

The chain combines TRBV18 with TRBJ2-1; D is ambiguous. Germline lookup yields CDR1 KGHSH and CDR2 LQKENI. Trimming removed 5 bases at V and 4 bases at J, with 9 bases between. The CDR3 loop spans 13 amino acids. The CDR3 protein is CASSVLRYNEQFF. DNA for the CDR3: TGTGCCAGCTCAGTGCTGAGGTACAATGAGCAGTTCTTC.

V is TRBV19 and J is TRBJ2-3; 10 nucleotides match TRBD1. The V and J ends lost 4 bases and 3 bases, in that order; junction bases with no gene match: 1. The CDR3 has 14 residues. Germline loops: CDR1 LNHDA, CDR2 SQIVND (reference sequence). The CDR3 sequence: CASSRQGATDTQYF. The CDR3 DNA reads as TGTGCCAGTAGTAGACAGGGGGCAACAGATACGCAGTATTTT.

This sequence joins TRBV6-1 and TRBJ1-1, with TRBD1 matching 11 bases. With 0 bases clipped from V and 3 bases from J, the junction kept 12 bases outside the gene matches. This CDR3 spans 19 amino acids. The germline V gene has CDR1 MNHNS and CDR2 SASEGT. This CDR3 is CASSEAAYKTDRGHTEAFF. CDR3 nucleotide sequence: TGTGCCAGCAGTGAAGCCGCCTACAAAACGGACAGGGGGCACACTGAAGCTTTCTTT.

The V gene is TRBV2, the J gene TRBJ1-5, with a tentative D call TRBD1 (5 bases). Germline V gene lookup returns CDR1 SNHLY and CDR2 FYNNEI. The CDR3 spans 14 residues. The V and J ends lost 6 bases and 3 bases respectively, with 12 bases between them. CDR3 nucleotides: TGTGCCAGCAGGGGGGGTGGGGACAATCAGCCCCAGCATTTT. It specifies CASRGGGDNQPQHF.

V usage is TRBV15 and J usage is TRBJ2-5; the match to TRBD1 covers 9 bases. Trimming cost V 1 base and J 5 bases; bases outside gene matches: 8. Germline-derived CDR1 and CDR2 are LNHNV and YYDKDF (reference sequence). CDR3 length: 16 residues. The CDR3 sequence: CATSRAGTGRMETQYF. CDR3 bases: TGTGCCACCAGCAGAGCCGGGACAGGGAGGATGGAGACCCAGTACTTC.

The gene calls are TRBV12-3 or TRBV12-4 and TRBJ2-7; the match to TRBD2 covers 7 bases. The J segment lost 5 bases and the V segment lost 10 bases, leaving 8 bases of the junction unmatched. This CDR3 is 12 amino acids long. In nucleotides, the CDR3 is TGTGCCACGGGGGAGGGGTTGAACGAGCAGTACTTC. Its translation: CATGEGLNEQYF.